Listed here are 10 T cell receptor beta chains from one sample, sequenced in a study of long-term antiretroviral therapy in people with HIV. Run at survey level, the immunoSEQ assay was version v3.0. Only in-frame clones appear in the TCRdb table, and some are missing; sequencing was by immunoSEQ multiplex PCR. The sample contains 20,000 to 25,000 clones, 85% to 95% of which appear only once. Material: unsorted PBMCs, obtained 4.9 years after starting antiretroviral therapy. The receptors stem from a woman aged 50 to 65 with HIV.

The J gene is TRBJ1-1, the V gene TRBV6-5; D call uncertain. The CDR3 consists of 15 residues. V gave up 2 bases and J gave up 5 bases, with 15 bases separating them. Germline V lookup: CDR1 MNHEY, CDR2 SVGAGI. The CDR3 is CASSYVEGGKTEAFF. CDR3 nucleotide sequence: TGTGCCAGCAGTTACGTAGAGGGCGGAAAGACTGAAGCTTTCTTT.

The J gene is TRBJ2-7, the V gene TRBV19; 10 nucleotides match TRBD2. Trimming removed 7 bases from V and 0 bases from J; junction bases left unmatched: 6. The CDR3 loop spans 15 amino acids. Per the germline V gene, CDR1 is LNHDA and CDR2 is SQIVND (reference sequence). The CDR3 region is CASTRTSGASYEQYF. The CDR3 DNA follows: TGTGCCAGTACGAGGACTAGCGGCGCCTCCTACGAGCAGTACTTC.

This chain links TRBV15 with TRBJ2-2; D gene uncertain. CDR1 and CDR2 from the germline V gene are LNHNV and YYDKDF (reference sequence). This CDR3 is built from 13 residues. The ends were cut back, 0 bases at V and 6 bases at J, with 5 bases in the middle. The CDR3, as DNA: TGTGCCACCAGCAGAGATCAGGCCGGGGAGCTGTTTTTT. Amino acid sequence: CATSRDQAGELFF. The full variable domain, rest sourced from reference TRBV15 and TRBJ2-2, is DAMVIQNPRYQVTQFGKPVTLSCSQTLNHNVMYWYQQKSSQAPKLLFHYYDKDFNNEADTPDNFQSRRPNTSFCFLDIRSPGLGDTAMYLCATSRDQAGELFFGEGSRLTVL.

The V gene is TRBV6-5, the J gene TRBJ1-4; the match to TRBD1 covers 10 bases. After removal of 1 base from V and 8 bases from J, the junction contained 4 bases not matched to a gene. There are 15 residues in the CDR3. From germline, CDR1 is MNHEY and CDR2 SVGAGI. The DNA of the CDR3 is TGTGCCAGCAGTTACTTCCCGACAGGGGGCGAAAAACTGTTTTTT. It encodes CASSYFPTGGEKLFF.

The rearrangement uses TRBV11-3 and TRBJ2-5; D gene unclear. Germline V lookup: CDR1 SGHNT, CDR2 YENEEA. V lost 3 bases and J 5 bases, leaving 10 bases between the germline ends. The length of the CDR3 is 13 residues. Here the CDR3 DNA reads TGTGCCAGCAGCTTGCTGGACGGTGAGACCCAGTACTTC. It encodes CASSLLDGETQYF.

In its sample, this clone was seen once. This chain connects TRBV20-1 to TRBJ2-5; unclear D gene. CDR3 length: 11 amino acids. Germline V CDR1 and CDR2: DFQATT, SNEGSKA (reference sequence). Trimming cost V 7 bases and J 3 bases, with 9 bases left between them. This CDR3 is CSGQAKETQYF. The CDR3 region has the DNA TGCAGTGGGCAAGCGAAAGAGACCCAGTACTTC.

The V and J genes are TRBV28 and TRBJ2-3, with D tentatively TRBD1 (5 bases). V gave up 4 bases and J gave up 4 bases, with 12 bases separating them. Germline CDR1 MDHEN, CDR2 SYDVKM. The CDR3 spans 14 residues. The CDR3 loop is CASSSSQGPDTQYF. In DNA form, the CDR3 reads TGTGCCAGCAGTTCATCCCAGGGCCCAGATACGCAGTATTTT.

This clone has just one count. The chain is built from TRBV4-2 and TRBJ1-1; 9 nucleotides line up with TRBD1. Germline V gene lookup returns CDR1 LGHNA and CDR2 YNFKEQ. The J segment lost 6 bases and the V segment lost 4 bases, leaving 6 bases of the junction unmatched. The CDR3 runs 14 residues. CDR3 loop: CASSPRDRDAEAFF. CDR3 DNA sequence: TGTGCCAGCAGCCCCCGGGACAGGGACGCTGAAGCTTTCTTT.

The rearrangement links TRBV10-3 to TRBJ2-3; the D gene is possibly TRBD1 (7 bases). This CDR3 has 16 amino acids. Germline CDR1 and CDR2: ENHRY and SYGVKD. Trimming removed 3 bases at V and 3 bases at J, with 16 bases between. For the CDR3, the DNA is TGTGCCATCAGTGATCTACAGGGGAGGAGGACAGATACGCAGTATTTT. Amino acids: CAISDLQGRRTDTQYF.

This clone has only one observation. The rearrangement joins TRBV7-8 to TRBJ1-2; TRBD1 agrees at 7 bases. This CDR3 spans 15 amino acids. Germline V lookup: CDR1 SGHVS, CDR2 FQNEAQ. The ends lost 1 base at V and 6 bases at J; junction bases unmatched: 8. The chain's CDR3 is CASSLVTGVGNGYTF. The CDR3 DNA sequence: TGTGCCAGCAGCTTAGTCACAGGGGTAGGGAATGGCTACACCTTC.